This entry is about one TCR beta chain. Which antigen it targets is not known. No much larger clone is present one base from it, and per-base qualities are unavailable. The time point label for this specimen denotes: about 28 days (+/-7) after the second vaccine dose. AZD1222 recipients whose second dose came at about 4 weeks and those whose second dose came at about 12 weeks were combined into one group, since spike-specific TCR depth and breadth did not differ between the two schedules. Vaccinee samples came from UK trials COV001 and COV002, including a single-blind randomized controlled phase 2/3 trial of AZD1222 (ChAdOx1 nCoV-19) in healthy adults. For TCRbeta chain sequencing, PBMC samples were collected from trial participants at day 0 and at day 28 after the second dose. The CDR3 regions of human TCRbeta chains were analyzed by immunosequencing. Concerning the study's data processing: TCRs in the repertoires were compared against a reference library of SARS-CoV-2-specific TCRs that had been generated with the MIRA antigen-specificity platform. Breadth was defined as the fraction of unique TCRs that were SARS-CoV-2-associated, and depth was defined as the fraction of total T cells that were SARS-CoV-2-associated. Using the MIRA data, every spike-specific TCR was mapped to the spike region that the TCR reacted to and assigned to either a CD4 or a CD8 class. Log10-transformed breadth and depth values were compared by one-way ANOVA with Sidak's multiple comparisons tests. What TCRdb holds here is the immuneACCESS table cut down to in-frame rearrangements. Part of the clones is not present; checked against another copy, under half of the missing clones reflect an unresolved V gene, and the others are unexplained. V and J calls and clone size are those listed in that table; D and trimming were worked out from the DNA. The sample table contains approximately 100,000 clones; only one count was recorded for approximately 90% of them. The ten largest clones capture around 5.8% of the sample.

The data originate from a study of T cell responses to AZD1222 COVID-19 vaccine (dated by TCRdb to the early 2020s). Notes on the research overall: A total of under 250 trial participants underwent TCR sequencing, of whom some 200 had received two doses of AZD1222 and 26 had received two doses of the MenACWY control vaccine. Trial participants were enrolled by age into 18-55, 56-69 and 70-plus year subgroups, with roughly 150, 30 and 60 TCR-sequenced participants respectively. Results and caveats for the whole study, not just this receptor: Because no samples from the day 14 peak response were available, repertoires could be characterized only after the peak T cell response. A significant rise in spike-specific TCR breadth and depth was observed after two AZD1222 doses relative to day 0 and relative to MenACWY recipients. Most participants were white British and females outnumbered males, and the authors suggested that clonal diversity may have been underestimated. Reportedly, close to half of the unique spike-specific TCRs recognized epitopes lying outside the regions that are mutated in the B.1.351 and B.1.1.7 variants. Conclusions about previously exposed vaccinees are limited because only six or seven AZD1222 recipients were SARS-CoV-2 seropositive at baseline. The 56-69-year group was small, and its depth increase did not reach significance, likely because of low power. CD4 TCRs associated with the vaccine covered the entire spike protein, and the dominant responses were in regions 160-218 and 743-854.

From a lookup of the germline V gene, CDR1 and CDR2 are KGHSH and LQKENI. V and J lose 3 bases and 1 base, and a span of 10 bases separates them. The CDR3 sequence holds 14 residues, the cysteine and phenylalanine included. Only the CDR3 DNA is retained, 42 bases long and in frame from the first base. The chain was built from TRBV18 and TRBJ2-7, with the D gene call left open. The TCR originated in an adult who received the AZD1222 COVID-19 vaccine. Sequencing used peripheral blood, obtained 28 days after the second AZD1222 dose. The bases are TGTGCCAGCTCACCCATACAGCCATCCTACGAGCAGTACTTC. Its product reads: CASSPIQPSYEQYF. Here the CDR3 is joined to the reference TRBV18 and TRBJ2-7 genes, and the full variable domain is: NAGVMQNPRHLVRRRGQEARLRCSPMKGHSHVYWYRQLPEEGLKFMVYLQKENIIDESGMPKERFSAEFPKEGPSILRIQQVVRGDSAAYFCASSPIQPSYEQYFGPGTRLTVT.